This entry is about one T cell receptor beta chain. Its antigen remains unidentified. A read error may account for a junction end that differs from germline. Libraries were constructed by the immunoSEQ multiplex PCR assay. For the multiplex PCR, a mixture combining 60 forward primers for TCR Vbeta segments and 13 reverse primers for TCR Jbeta segments was used. The CDR3 region of rearranged TCR beta genes was amplified from genomic DNA with a multiplex PCR assay. Amplified TCR beta libraries were sequenced as 87-base-pair reads on the Illumina HiSeq System. The original pipeline was this. In a later analysis, 77 million or so unique TCR beta chains were counted across the approximately 620 repertoires, and roughly 11 million of these chains were shared by at least two donors. To remove PCR and sequencing errors, raw reads were error-corrected and collapsed into unique sequences using a nearest-neighbor algorithm that merged closely related sequences. Alignment of CDR3 sequences to IMGT reference sequences was used to assign V, D and J gene segments. For a sequence to be retained, a match of at least six nucleotides was required to both a V gene segment and a J gene segment. A rearrangement was called productive if the CDR3 had no stop codons and remained in frame with V and J, and every other rearrangement was called non-productive. Following IMGT convention, CDR3 was defined as the stretch from the second conserved V-encoded cysteine to the conserved J-encoded phenylalanine. The earlier analysis of about 610 of the donors excluded any sequence lacking an unambiguous match to a single V gene segment. An earlier analysis of a few hundred of the donors classified V segments as functional when productive rearrangements were above 56.7% and as segregating when the standard deviation between donors was above 5%. A statistical classification framework was built for diagnosing cytomegalovirus status from the catalog of TCR beta chain sequences. A later analysis assigned V and J genes by comparing TCR nucleotide sequences with IMGT/GENE-DB human TR gene sequences. Using the TCRdist pipeline, a later analysis assigned CDR3 sequences along with most-parsimonious VDJ recombination scenarios. A later analysis defined each TCR beta chain by its CDR3 amino acid sequence plus V-gene family, and excluded reads lacking a unique V-gene family. As a way to deal with suspected cross-contamination and a sequencing artifact, a later analysis dropped 592 nucleotide sequences that were highly shared and had low generation probability. In a later analysis, a clonal expansion index for each public chain was calculated from normalized within-repertoire ranks of inferred template counts. A later analysis computed generation probabilities with a VDJ recombination model fitted to out-of-frame rearrangements, and checked the results against IGoR. A later analysis scored TCR-TCR, TCR-HLA and TCR-CMV co-occurrence with hypergeometric tests, applying a repertoire-size bias correction to TCR pairs. In a later analysis, false discovery rates were estimated by permuting HLA or CMV assignments 20 times. A later analysis grouped co-occurring TCRs with DBSCAN, adding TCRdist sequence similarity when clustering within HLA-allele-positive subsets. For co-occurrence clustering, repertoires with fewer than 30,000 or more than 120,000 public chains were excluded, along with 5 or 6 repertoires with anomalous nucleotide sharing. In its TCRdb copy, this immuneACCESS table keeps in-frame sequences only and misses some clones. Where compared with another copy, unresolved V genes explain less than half of these, and the others have no known cause. That table gives V, J and clone size, and the DNA gave D and trimming. For this sample the table gives 120,000 or so clones, of which over 70% were detected only once. Over 3.5% of the sample is in the top ten clones.

The cohort comprised 710 or so healthy bone marrow donors. At the time of sampling, every cohort member was nominally healthy, though immune exposures that went unrecorded were likely present. The donor was CMV seronegative and belonged to the group of approximately 320 seronegative cohort members. Each donor provided a peripheral blood sample, and peripheral blood mononuclear cells were used for TCR beta sequencing. The Qiagen DNeasy Blood Extraction Kit was used to extract genomic DNA from the blood cell samples. This sample is part of a study of cytomegalovirus exposure and HLA in healthy donors (dated by TCRdb to about 2017). General notes on the study: An earlier analysis of several hundred of the donors reported around 280 Gb of sequence data and around 120 million unique TCR beta sequences obtained from some 170 million T cells. A separate validation cohort of over a hundred different subjects was used in addition to the roughly 670-subject first cohort. Across 300 to 500 genotyped donors of the cohort, an average of approximately 200,000 unique TCR beta nucleotide sequences per donor were sequenced, and around 19% of those sequences were non-productive. The later analysis used no new phenotypic data to find candidate immune exposures, relying instead on TCR beta sequences and their occurrence across donors. Class I and class II HLA loci were covered by the typing at four-digit resolution. Alongside the repertoire data, information on donor age, sex, ethnicity and CMV serostatus was compiled. A handful of DR-DQ haplotypes were treated as single units for association and clustering because of strong linkage in the cohort. A later analysis re-analyzed previously published TCR beta repertoires from roughly 690 donors and added high-resolution HLA genotyping to study TCR occurrence patterns. To predict cytomegalovirus infection status, the study brought together high-throughput TCR immunosequencing, statistical association of individual TCRs with disease status, and machine learning. The T cell repertoires of roughly 660 subjects were profiled by immunosequencing and related to cytomegalovirus serostatus. The aim of the study was to test whether cataloging public T cell receptors could identify signatures of past pathogen exposure. Genome-wide SNP genotypes for about three fifths of the roughly 670 donors were used in a later genetic analysis, which treated that subset as a discovery cohort. All discovery cohort repertoires had been generated using a single sequencing platform. Of the 300 to 500 genotyped donors, roughly 76% were placed in the genetic ancestry cluster associated with self-reported Caucasian donors. Typing coverage differed by locus: A, B, C, DRB1 and DQB1 were typed in about 629-630 donors, DQA1 in around 500, DPA1 in around 610, and DPB1 in just under 480. An early release covering roughly 580 HLA-typed donors comprised about 300 gigabases of sequencing data and some 79 million unique TCR sequences. In an earlier analysis of 587 of the donors, high-throughput TCR beta sequencing was used to judge whether each TCR beta V gene segment behaved as functional or pseudogenic.

The full study reports these points: A later genetic analysis reported fewer N-insertions in productive TCRs among donors in an Asian-associated ancestry cluster than the roughly 620-donor mean. In an earlier analysis of roughly 500 of the donors, most TCR beta V segments appeared in productive rearrangements about 90% or about 30% of the time, broadly matching IMGT annotations. The classifier was reported to diagnose cytomegalovirus status with high specificity and sensitivity in both the original cohort and the validation cohort. Because the 87-base-pair reads could not distinguish some IMGT-functional V segments, including TRBV6-2 and TRBV6-3, those segments were excluded. This cohort had only TCR beta chains sequenced, and the lack of alpha or paired-chain data limited which features could be detected. In a later analysis, HLA-associated TCR beta chains were found to be more clonally expanded and to have lower generation probabilities than equally common non-associated chains. It was suggested by the authors that the approach could potentially be generalized to other disease states and immunological phenotypes. For the cohort, immune exposure information was limited to CMV serostatus. In the study, some 180 TCR beta chains were listed as associated with cytomegalovirus. Correlated functional status among segregating V segments might be attributable to linkage disequilibrium, but an unknown experimental factor could not be ruled out. Most CMV-associated TCR beta chains appeared to be HLA-restricted in a later analysis, and the HLA associations seemed to be driven largely by CMV exposure. In a later analysis, around 17,000 TCR beta sequences were associated with specific HLA alleles at a false discovery rate of 0.05. When HLA alleles, especially DR and DQ, strongly co-occurred, attributing TCR associations to individual alleles was difficult. A cluster of highly shared sequence variants was judged likely to be a technical artifact of the sequencing pipeline. A few of the identified cytomegalovirus-associated TCR beta chains were confirmed in vitro to be specific for cytomegalovirus antigens. According to a later analysis, TCR association rates differed among HLA loci, with DRB1 alleles showing the most associated TCRs and HLA-C alleles showing the fewest. A further reported finding was that TCR beta sequences accurately predicted the HLA-A and HLA-B alleles for most subjects in the first cohort. In a later analysis, several top co-occurrence clusters were reported to appear linked to parvovirus B19, influenza, CMV and Epstein-Barr virus. Presence/absence analyses assumed roughly uniform sequencing depth across donors, an assumption that may not hold. Because HLA typing was missing for some donors at each locus, association tests included only the typed subset. The earlier analysis of 587 of the donors excluded fewer than 20 rarely observed V segments, including chromosome 9 orphons, because counts were too low. Most TCR sequences were seen in very few donors, while some public TCRs were found in many individuals. In a later genetic analysis, a missense DCLRE1C variant was associated with V-gene and J-gene trimming of TCR beta chains, and the association was replicated in an independent cohort.

The CDR3 runs 14 residues from the cysteine to the phenylalanine. This entry keeps only the CDR3 DNA: 42 bases, framed from base 1. Reading the germline V gene gives CDR1 SGHVS and CDR2 FQNEAQ. The specimen sequenced was PBMCs. The V and J genes are TRBV7-8 and TRBJ1-1, with TRBD1 perhaps the D gene, on 5 matching bases. The sequence derives from a woman in her forties in good health and CMV-seronegative. Here the CDR3 is given as CAGSLARTNTEAFF. The bases read TGTGCCGGCAGCTTAGCTCGGACAAACACTGAAGCTTTCTTT.